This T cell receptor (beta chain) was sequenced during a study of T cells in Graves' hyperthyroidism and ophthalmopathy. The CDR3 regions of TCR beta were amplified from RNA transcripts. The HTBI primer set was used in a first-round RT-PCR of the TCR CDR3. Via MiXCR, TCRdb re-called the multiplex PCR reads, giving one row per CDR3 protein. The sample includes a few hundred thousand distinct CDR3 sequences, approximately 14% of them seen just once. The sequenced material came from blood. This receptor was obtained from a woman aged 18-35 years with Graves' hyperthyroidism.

For the CDR3, the DNA is TGCGCCAGCAGCCTTCTACAAGGGGCCTCCAGGGGCCCAGGGTACTTC. Protein sequence: CASSLLQGASRGPGYF. This chain connects TRBV5-1 to TRBJ2-7, with a tentative D call TRBD1 (6 bases). This CDR3 region has 16 residues. V was clipped by 4 bases and J by 12 bases, with 29 bases between them. Germline values: CDR1 SGHRS, CDR2 YFSETQ.